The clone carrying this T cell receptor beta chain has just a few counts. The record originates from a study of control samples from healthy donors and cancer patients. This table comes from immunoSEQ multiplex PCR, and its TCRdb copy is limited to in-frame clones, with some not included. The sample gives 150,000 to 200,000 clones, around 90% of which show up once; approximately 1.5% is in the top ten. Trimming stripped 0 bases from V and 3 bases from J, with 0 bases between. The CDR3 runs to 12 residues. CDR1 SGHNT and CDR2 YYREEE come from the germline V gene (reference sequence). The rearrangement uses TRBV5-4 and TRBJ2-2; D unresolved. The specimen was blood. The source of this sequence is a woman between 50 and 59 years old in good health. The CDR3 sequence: CASSLDTGELFF. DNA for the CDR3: TGTGCCAGCAGCTTGGACACCGGGGAGCTGTTTTTT. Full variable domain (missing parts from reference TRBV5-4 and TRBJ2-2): ETGVTQSPTHLIKTRGQQVTLRCSSQSGHNTVSWYQQALGQGPQFIFQYYREEENGRGNFPPRFSGLQFPNYSSELNVNALELDDSALYLCASSLDTGELFFGEGSRLTVL.